The entry below gives a single T cell receptor beta chain sequence along with its context. CDR3 size: 17 residues. V lost 6 bases, J lost 0 bases, and 16 bases lay in between. Germline assignment: CDR1 SGHNT and CDR2 YYREEE (reference sequence). This entry belongs to a study of blood T cell repertoires in COVID-19. This table comes from immunoSEQ multiplex PCR, and its TCRdb copy is limited to in-frame clones, with some not included. The sample has roughly 100,000 clones, about four fifths seen once. The TCR was taken from an elderly man with COVID-19, enrolled during active disease. This chain uses TRBV5-4 with TRBJ2-6, with TRBD2 as a possible D gene (6 bases). The sample comprised peripheral blood. The CDR3 region has the DNA TGTGCCAGCAACGCGGGACGGGGTATCTCTGGGGCCAACGTCCTGACTTTC. This encodes CASNAGRGISGANVLTF.